A single sample is the source of the 22 T cell receptor beta chains below, sequenced in a study of OX40 agonist ivuxolimab in advanced cancers. TCRdb's copy holds only in-frame clones and misses some; the assay was immunoSEQ multiplex PCR. The sample records about 30,000 clones, roughly 76% being singletons. Here the sequenced sample was CD4+ or CD8+ T cells sorted from blood, taken in a trial of the OX40 agonist ivuxolimab. All receptors come from an adult with an advanced solid tumor such as melanoma, head and neck, liver or kidney cancer.

This clone was seen a single time. The J gene is TRBJ1-5, the V gene TRBV6-1; perhaps TRBD1 as D (6 bases). Germline CDR1 is MNHNS and CDR2 is SASEGT. The CDR3 is made up of 13 amino acids. The ends were cut back, 5 bases at V and 3 bases at J, with 8 bases in the middle. The DNA for the CDR3 is TGTGCCAGCAGTAGGACAGACAATCAGCCCCAGCATTTT. As protein: CASSRTDNQPQHF.

J is TRBJ1-3 and V is TRBV7-2, with D maybe TRBD1 (6 bases). V shed 10 bases and J shed 0 bases, with 16 bases lying between them. CDR1 SGHTA and CDR2 FQGNSA come from the germline V gene. This CDR3 comprises 15 residues. CDR3 amino acids: CATPEGGTSGNTIYF. CDR3 sequence (DNA): TGTGCCACTCCCGAAGGGGGTACCTCTGGAAACACCATATATTTT.

The CDR3 DNA sequence: TGTGCCAGCAGCCGGGACCCGAGCTCCTACGAGCAGTACTTC. It codes for CASSRDPSSYEQYF. V is TRBV7-3 and J is TRBJ2-7; either TRBD1 or TRBD2 may fit D (5 bases each). The CDR3 is made up of 14 amino acids. The V end lost 5 bases, the J end lost 0 bases, and 11 bases lay between the germline ends. Germline V gene data show CDR1 as SGHTA and CDR2 as FQGTGA.

The J gene is TRBJ2-2, the V gene TRBV5-1, with a possible D match to TRBD1 (5 bases). The CDR3 is 14 residues long. CDR1 is SGHRS, CDR2 YFSETQ, per germline. Between the trimmed V and J ends, which lost 6 bases and 4 bases, there was a span of 13 bases. CDR3 sequence (DNA): TGCGCCAGCAATCCAAATAGGGGCACCGGGGAGCTGTTTTTT. Translated: CASNPNRGTGELFF.

This chain links TRBV4-3 with TRBJ1-1; TRBD1 matches at 7 bases. CDR3 size: 14 residues. V gave up 2 bases and J gave up 7 bases; unmatched junction bases: 7. Germline loops: CDR1 LGHNA, CDR2 YSLEER. CDR3 nucleotide sequence: TGCGCCAGCAGCCAAAGACAGGGAGGAGGTGAAGCTTTCTTT. Protein: CASSQRQGGGEAFF.

The chain joins TRBV9 to TRBJ1-1; 11 nucleotides match TRBD1. This CDR3 region has 16 residues. With V trimmed by 3 bases and J by 4 bases, 8 bases remained unmatched. In germline, CDR1 is SGDLS, CDR2 YYNGEE. CDR3 sequence reads: CASSARDRGSFTEAFF. The CDR3 DNA reads as TGTGCCAGCAGCGCCCGGGACAGGGGGTCGTTCACTGAAGCTTTCTTT.

To note about this clone: At the DNA level, this CDR3 is encoded by other sequences in the same sample as well. Here the CDR3 DNA reads TGTGCCTGGAGGAAGGGTGGCTACACCTTC. Translating it yields CAWRKGGYTF. The chain is built from TRBV30 and TRBJ1-2; D is unclear. V lost 3 bases, J lost 7 bases, and 6 bases lay in between. This CDR3 has 10 amino acids. Germline V lookup: CDR1 GTSNPN, CDR2 SVGIG (reference sequence). The full variable domain, completed using reference TRBV30 and TRBJ1-2, is SQTIHQWPATLVQPVGSPLSLECTVEGTSNPNLYWYRQAAGRGLQLLFYSVGIGQISSEVPQNLSASRPQDRQFILSSKKLLLSDSGFYLCAWRKGGYTFGSGTRLTVV.

The V call is TRBV6-5, the J call TRBJ1-4; D is unresolved. The CDR3 totals 13 residues. Per the germline V gene, CDR1 is MNHEY and CDR2 is SVGAGI. Trimming left V 2 bases short and J 8 bases short, with 9 bases between. In nucleotides, the CDR3 is TGTGCCAGCAGTTACGGGGTCGGGGAAAAACTGTTTTTT. Translation gives CASSYGVGEKLFF.

V and J are TRBV7-9 and TRBJ1-2, with a possible D match to TRBD1 (5 bases). In germline, CDR1 is SEHNR, CDR2 FQNEAQ (reference sequence). Trimming removed 2 bases at V and 3 bases at J, with 7 bases between. This CDR3 has 13 residues. The CDR3 region is CASSLRGDYGYTF. The CDR3 bases are TGTGCCAGCAGCTTAAGAGGGGACTATGGCTACACCTTC.

The V gene is TRBV7-3, the J gene TRBJ1-2; D is unclear. V lost 5 bases to trimming and J lost 0 bases, with 7 bases between them. The germline V gene encodes CDR1 SGHTA and CDR2 FQGTGA. The CDR3 length is 13 residues. The CDR3 region has the DNA TGTGCCAGCAGCCATGGTCCTAACTATGGCTACACCTTC. Translating it yields CASSHGPNYGYTF.

The chain recombines TRBV4-1 with TRBJ2-5; D remains ambiguous. The better agreement between TRBJ2-7 and the DNA end casts doubt on the J call. Looked up from germline, CDR1 is MGHRA and CDR2 is YSYEKL. This CDR3 is 14 amino acids long. In nucleotides, the CDR3 is TGCGCCAGCAGCCAACAGACACGCTCCTACGAGCAGTACTTC. Translating it yields CASSQQTRSYEQYF.

This clone has a single count. The rearrangement links TRBV7-2 to TRBJ2-7, with TRBD2 identical over 11 bases. Germline loops: CDR1 SGHTA, CDR2 FQGNSA. The CDR3 is 17 amino acids. J lost 2 bases, V lost 2 bases, and 8 bases had no gene match. CDR3: CASSLYSTSGVAYEQYF. DNA for the CDR3: TGTGCCAGCAGCTTATACTCGACTAGCGGGGTAGCCTACGAGCAGTACTTC.

J is TRBJ2-7 and V is TRBV5-1; 9 nucleotides line up with TRBD1. V gave up 4 bases and J gave up 6 bases; unmatched junction bases: 5. The V gene's germline CDR1 is SGHRS and CDR2 YFSETQ. The length of the CDR3 is 13 residues. The DNA for the CDR3 is TGCGCCAGCAGCGCCGGGACAGGGATCGAGCAGTACTTC. As protein: CASSAGTGIEQYF.

The chain carries TRBV20-1 and TRBJ2-7; tentative D call: TRBD2 (6 bases). CDR3 size: 11 residues. Deletions cut 7 bases from V and 6 bases from J, with 13 bases between. From germline, CDR1 is DFQATT and CDR2 SNEGSKA (reference sequence). The CDR3 DNA reads TGCAGTGGCCGGCGGGGTTCCGAGCAGTACTTC. Amino acids: CSGRRGSEQYF.

This chain links TRBV9 with TRBJ2-6; 7 nucleotides align to TRBD1. This CDR3 region has 15 residues. CDR1 SGDLS and CDR2 YYNGEE come from the germline V gene. V shed 4 bases, J shed 3 bases, and the junction held 4 bases outside the gene matches. DNA of the CDR3: TGTGCCAGCAGCACAGGGGCTTATGGGGCCAACGTCCTGACTTTC. Protein product: CASSTGAYGANVLTF. Combining the CDR3 with reference TRBV9 and TRBJ2-6 gives the whole variable domain DSGVTQTPKHLITATGQRVTLRCSPRSGDLSVYWYQQSLDQGLQFLIQYYNGEERAKGNILERFSAQQFPDLHSELNLSSLELGDSALYFCASSTGAYGANVLTFGAGSRLTVL.

Only a few counts were recorded for this clone. The chain links TRBV7-2 to TRBJ2-3; D perhaps matches TRBD2 (7 bases). Trimming removed 7 bases at V and 1 base at J, with 12 bases between. The CDR3 sequence is 14 residues long. CDR1 is SGHTA, CDR2 FQGNSA, per germline. The DNA for the CDR3 is TGTGCCAGCACTAGGGGGGGTGGCACAGATACGCAGTATTTT. Its protein is CASTRGGGTDTQYF.

The rearrangement links TRBV28 to TRBJ1-1; D gene uncertain. This CDR3 is 15 amino acids long. The ends were cut back, 1 base at V and 0 bases at J, with 9 bases in the middle. Germline CDR1 and CDR2: MDHEN and SYDVKM. Here the CDR3 reads CASSLSGSMNTEAFF. The CDR3 region has the DNA TGTGCCAGCAGTTTATCTGGGTCCATGAACACTGAAGCTTTCTTT. Complete variable domain (other parts from reference TRBV28 and TRBJ1-1): DVKVTQSSRYLVKRTGEKVFLECVQDMDHENMFWYRQDPGLGLRLIYFSYDVKMKEKGDIPEGYSVSREKKERFSLILESASTNQTSMYLCASSLSGSMNTEAFFGQGTRLTVV.

Only a few counts were recorded for this clone. The rearrangement links TRBV6-6 to TRBJ1-6; D is possibly TRBD1 (5 bases). The CDR3 totals 12 residues. CDR1 is MNHNY and CDR2 is SVGAGI in the germline V gene (reference sequence). V gave up 10 bases and J gave up 7 bases, with 11 bases separating them. CDR3 sequence: CATRRTNSPLHF. As DNA, the CDR3 is TGTGCCACCCGACGGACAAATTCACCCCTCCACTTT.

This clone was seen a few times. The CDR3 nucleotides are TGTGCCAGCAGTTACGACAGGGCAGGAGATCAGCCCCAGCATTTT. It encodes CASSYDRAGDQPQHF. The chain employs TRBV6-6 and TRBJ1-5; 7 nucleotides match TRBD1. J lost 5 bases, V lost 2 bases, and 6 bases had no gene match. Germline V gives CDR1 MNHNY, CDR2 SVGAGI (reference sequence). The CDR3 loop spans 15 amino acids.

The chain combines TRBV18 with TRBJ1-5; D perhaps matches TRBD1 (6 bases). CDR3 length: 15 amino acids. Between the trimmed V and J ends, which lost 2 bases and 3 bases, there was a span of 11 bases. Germline V gene sequence: CDR1 KGHSH, CDR2 LQKENI. The CDR3 region is CASSPDRRNNQPQHF. The CDR3 DNA reads as TGTGCCAGCTCACCAGACAGGCGAAACAATCAGCCCCAGCATTTT.

By sample share, this clone is medium-sized. V is TRBV5-4 and J is TRBJ2-1; D ambiguous. The germline V gene has CDR1 SGHNT and CDR2 YYREEE (reference sequence). The CDR3 has 16 amino acids. V lost 4 bases to trimming and J lost 2 bases, with 16 bases between them. The CDR3 loop is CASSPVGGSAYNEQFF. The CDR3 DNA reads TGTGCCAGCAGCCCAGTAGGCGGAAGCGCCTACAATGAGCAGTTCTTC.

This clone was observed a few times. The rearrangement joins TRBV11-3 to TRBJ2-5, with 8 bases lining up with TRBD2. Trimming at V came to 5 bases and at J to 5 bases, leaving 4 bases not matched to a gene. The CDR3 extends over 13 amino acids. Germline CDR1 and CDR2: SGHNT and YENEEA. The CDR3 DNA reads TGTGCCAGCAGCGTAGCGGGAAGGGAGACCCAGTACTTC. Translating gives CASSVAGRETQYF.